This T cell receptor (beta chain) was recorded in a study of molecular identifiers for immune sequencing clone quantification. Overall study results and limits: Clones above 20 RNA copies held over 97% of effector molecules, under 1% in naive cells.

One entry per CDR3 protein, called by TCRdb with MiXCR from the PCR reads. The data hold around 460,000 distinct CDR3 sequences, with less than 30% observed a single time. The CDR3 covers 19 residues. The germline CDR1 and CDR2 sequences are MDHEN and SYDVKM. Naive CD8 libraries were made from about 20,000 to 1,000,000 sorted cells, and they used 10%, 30% or 50% RNA. With respect to this clonotype: Its antigen is not identified. The junction and the germline gene differ at one end; a read error may be behind it.

The sequencing input was naive CD8+ T cells from blood, with Jurkat cell RNA spiked in. Described subset: FACS-sorted CD8+CD4-CCR7+CD45RA+ naive T cells. The sequence was obtained from a human donor in good health. Some libraries in this study had Jurkat cell RNA spiked in. The chain employs TRBV28 and TRBJ2-2, with 14 positions matching TRBD2. CDR3 region: CASSLRLAGGPVFSGEPFF. CDR3 nucleotides: TGTGCCAGCAGCCTCAGACTAGCGGGAGGGCCAGTCTTCTCCGGGGAGCCGTTTTTT.